This T cell receptor beta chain was recorded in a study of long-term antiretroviral therapy in people with HIV. At the survey level, the v3.0 immunoSEQ assay was run. Data came from immunoSEQ multiplex PCR; TCRdb stores just in-frame clones and leaves some out. Of around 24,000 clones listed, 76% are singletons. V was trimmed by 0 bases and J by 1 base, leaving 12 bases between them. CDR3 length: 16 residues. Germline loops: CDR1 SQVTM, CDR2 ANQGSEA. The TCR sequence derives from a woman between 40 and 50 years old with HIV. The input for sequencing was unsorted PBMCs, taken 0.5 years after starting antiretroviral therapy. The chain is built from TRBV29-1 and TRBJ2-2, with D maybe TRBD1 (5 bases). CDR3 nucleotide sequence: TGCAGCGTTGAAGATCAGAAGGGGTGGAACACCGGGGAGCTGTTTTTT. Its protein product is CSVEDQKGWNTGELFF.